The clone carrying this T cell receptor beta chain is a singleton in its sample. Its matching antigen is unknown. There are 13 residues in the CDR3. V was shortened by 4 bases and J by 0 bases, with 5 bases between the two germline ends. Germline lookup yields CDR1 SGDLS and CDR2 YYNGEE. The sample belongs to a study of PD-1 blockade in classical Hodgkin lymphoma. Study results and caveats: Newly diagnosed patients reportedly trailed healthy donors in baseline TCR diversity. CD4+ but not CD8+ TCR diversity rose significantly by C4D1. Differences between repertoires have undefined causes, possibly disease activity or prior therapy. Whoever responded completely had baseline diversity much like that seen in newly diagnosed patients.

Repertoires were generated with immunoSEQ multiplex PCR, while TCRdb's copy carries only in-frame clones and drops some. Of approximately 65,000 clones in the sample, more than 90% are singletons; the top ten hold roughly 8%. Time point reported: cycle 4 day 1 (C4D1), after five to seven weeks of nivolumab. Relapse was seen in all patients after autologous stem cell transplantation, and brentuximab vedotin exposure was variable. This clonotype was obtained from a human donor with classical Hodgkin lymphoma. The gene calls are TRBV9 and TRBJ1-5, with no clear D. This sample comprised peripheral blood mononuclear cells (PBMCs), obtained before the fourth cycle of nivolumab. This chain's CDR3 is CASSKDSNQPQHF. Here the CDR3 DNA reads TGTGCCAGCAGCAAAGATAGCAATCAGCCCCAGCATTTT.